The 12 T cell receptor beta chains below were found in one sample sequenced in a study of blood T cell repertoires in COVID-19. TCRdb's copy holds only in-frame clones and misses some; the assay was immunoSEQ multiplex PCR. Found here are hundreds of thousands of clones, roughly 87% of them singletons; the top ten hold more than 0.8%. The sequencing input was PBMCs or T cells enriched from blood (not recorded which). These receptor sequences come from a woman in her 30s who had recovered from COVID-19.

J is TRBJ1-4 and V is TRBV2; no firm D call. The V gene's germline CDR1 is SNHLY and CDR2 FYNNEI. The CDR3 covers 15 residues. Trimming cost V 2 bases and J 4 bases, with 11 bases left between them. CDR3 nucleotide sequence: TGTGCCAGCAGTGAAAGGAGTGGCTTTAATGAAAAACTGTTTTTT. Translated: CASSERSGFNEKLFF.

The CDR3 region is CASSQGGLRTYEQYF. Written as DNA, the CDR3 is TGTGCCAGCAGTCAGGGCGGCCTCCGCACCTACGAGCAGTACTTC. The chain employs TRBV28 and TRBJ2-7; perhaps TRBD1 as D (5 bases). This CDR3 spans 15 amino acids. Germline V gives CDR1 MDHEN, CDR2 SYDVKM. V was shortened by 5 bases and J by 2 bases, with 16 bases between the two germline ends.

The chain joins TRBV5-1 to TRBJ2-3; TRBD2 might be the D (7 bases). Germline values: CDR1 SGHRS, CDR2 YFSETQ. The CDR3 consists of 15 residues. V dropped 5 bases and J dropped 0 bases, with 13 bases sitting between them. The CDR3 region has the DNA TGCGCCAGCAGGGGGGGGACAACTAGCACAGATACGCAGTATTTT. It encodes CASRGGTTSTDTQYF.

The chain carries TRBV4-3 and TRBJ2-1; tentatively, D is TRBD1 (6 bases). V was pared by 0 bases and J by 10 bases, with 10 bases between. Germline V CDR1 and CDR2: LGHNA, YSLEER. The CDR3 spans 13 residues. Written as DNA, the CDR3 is TGCGCCAGCAGCCAAGATGTAAGGGGGGAGCAGTTCTTC. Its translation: CASSQDVRGEQFF.

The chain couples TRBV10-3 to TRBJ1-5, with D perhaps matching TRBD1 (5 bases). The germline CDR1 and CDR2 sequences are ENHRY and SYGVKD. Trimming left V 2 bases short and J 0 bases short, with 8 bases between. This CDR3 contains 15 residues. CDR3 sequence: CAISESDSSNQPQHF. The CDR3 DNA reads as TGTGCCATCAGTGAGAGTGACAGTAGCAATCAGCCCCAGCATTTT.

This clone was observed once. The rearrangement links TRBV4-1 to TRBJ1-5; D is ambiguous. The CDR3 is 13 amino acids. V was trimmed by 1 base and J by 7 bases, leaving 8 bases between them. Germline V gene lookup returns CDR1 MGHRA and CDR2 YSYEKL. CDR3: CASSQAEGQPQHF. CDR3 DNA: TGCGCCAGCAGCCAAGCCGAGGGCCAGCCCCAGCATTTT.

CDR3 sequence reads: CASSFSGYGYTF. The CDR3 nucleotides are TGTGCCAGCAGCTTCTCGGGGTATGGCTACACCTTC. The V call is TRBV7-2, the J call TRBJ1-2, with unresolved D. Germline V gives CDR1 SGHTA, CDR2 FQGNSA. V shed 3 bases and J shed 5 bases, with 7 bases lying between them. The CDR3 sequence is 12 residues long.

The CDR3 is CASTPIQGNTEAFF. The CDR3 DNA sequence: TGTGCCAGTACCCCTATCCAGGGGAACACTGAAGCTTTCTTT. The rearrangement uses TRBV19 and TRBJ1-1; weak D call: TRBD1 (5 bases). This CDR3 spans 14 amino acids. V shed 7 bases and J shed 1 base, with 13 bases lying between them. Germline V gene data show CDR1 as LNHDA and CDR2 as SQIVND (reference sequence).

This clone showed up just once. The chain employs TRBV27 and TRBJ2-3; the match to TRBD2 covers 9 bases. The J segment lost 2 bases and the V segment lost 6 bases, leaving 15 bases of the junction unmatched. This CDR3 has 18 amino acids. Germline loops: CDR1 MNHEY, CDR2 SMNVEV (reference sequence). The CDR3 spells CASRSLGGSGGDTDTQYF. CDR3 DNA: TGTGCCAGCAGATCACTCGGCGGTAGCGGGGGAGACACAGATACGCAGTATTTT.

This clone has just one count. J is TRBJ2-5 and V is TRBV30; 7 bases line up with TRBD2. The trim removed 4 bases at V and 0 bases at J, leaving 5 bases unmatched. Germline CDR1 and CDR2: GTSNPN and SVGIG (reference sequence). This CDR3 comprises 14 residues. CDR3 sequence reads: CAWTWEGYQETQYF. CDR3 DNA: TGTGCCTGGACCTGGGAGGGGTACCAAGAGACCCAGTACTTC.

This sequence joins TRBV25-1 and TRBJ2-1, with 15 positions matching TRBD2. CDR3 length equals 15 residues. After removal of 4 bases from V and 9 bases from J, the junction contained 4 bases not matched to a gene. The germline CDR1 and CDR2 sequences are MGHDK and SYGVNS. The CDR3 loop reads CASSGTSGGAGEQFF. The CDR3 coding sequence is TGTGCCAGCAGTGGGACTAGCGGGGGGGCAGGTGAGCAGTTCTTC. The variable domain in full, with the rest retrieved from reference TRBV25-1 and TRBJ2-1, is EADIYQTPRYLVIGTGKKITLECSQTMGHDKMYWYQQDPGMELHLIHYSYGVNSTEKGDLSSESTVSRIRTEHFPLTLESARPSHTSQYLCASSGTSGGAGEQFFGPGTRLTVL.

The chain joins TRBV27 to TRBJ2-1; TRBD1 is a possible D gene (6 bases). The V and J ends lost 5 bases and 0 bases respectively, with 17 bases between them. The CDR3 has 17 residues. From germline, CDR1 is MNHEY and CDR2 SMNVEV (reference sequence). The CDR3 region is CASSPGVGLSSYNEQFF. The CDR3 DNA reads TGTGCCAGCAGTCCAGGGGTGGGGTTGAGCTCCTACAATGAGCAGTTCTTC.